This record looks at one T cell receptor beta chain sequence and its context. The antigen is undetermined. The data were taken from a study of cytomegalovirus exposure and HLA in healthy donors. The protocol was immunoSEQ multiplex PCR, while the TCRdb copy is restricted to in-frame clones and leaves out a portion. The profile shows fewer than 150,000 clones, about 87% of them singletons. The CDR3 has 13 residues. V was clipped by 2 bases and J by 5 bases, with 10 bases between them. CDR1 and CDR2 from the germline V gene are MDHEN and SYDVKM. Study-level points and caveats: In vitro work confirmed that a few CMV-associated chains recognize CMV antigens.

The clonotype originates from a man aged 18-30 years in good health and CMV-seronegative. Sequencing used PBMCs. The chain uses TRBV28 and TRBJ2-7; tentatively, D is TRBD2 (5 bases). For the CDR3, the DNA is TGTGCCAGCAGTTTAGATCGGGGTAACGAGCAGTACTTC. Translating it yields CASSLDRGNEQYF.